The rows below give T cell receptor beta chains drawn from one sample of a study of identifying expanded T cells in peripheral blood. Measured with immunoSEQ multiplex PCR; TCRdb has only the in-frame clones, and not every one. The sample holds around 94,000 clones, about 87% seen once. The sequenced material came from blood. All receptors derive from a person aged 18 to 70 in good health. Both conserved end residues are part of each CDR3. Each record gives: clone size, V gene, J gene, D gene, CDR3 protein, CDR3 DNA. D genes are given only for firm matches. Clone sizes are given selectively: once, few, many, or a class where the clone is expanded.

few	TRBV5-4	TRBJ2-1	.	CASSLAGTARYNEQFF	TGTGCCAGCAGCTTGGCCGGGACTGCGCGTTACAATGAGCAGTTCTTC
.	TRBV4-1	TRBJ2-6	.	CASSQDLSTSSGANVLTF	TGCGCCAGCAGCCAAGATCTGTCTACCTCCTCTGGGGCCAACGTCCTGACTTTC
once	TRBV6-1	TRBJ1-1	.	CASSEGWATEAFF	TGTGCCAGCAGTGAAGGTTGGGCTACTGAAGCTTTCTTT
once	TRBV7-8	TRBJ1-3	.	CASSSQGRAFSGNTIYF	TGTGCCAGCAGCTCTCAAGGACGGGCCTTCTCTGGAAACACCATATATTTT
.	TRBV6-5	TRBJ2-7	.	CASSYSGSGSYEQYF	TGTGCCAGCAGTTACTCGGGTTCTGGGTCCTACGAGCAGTACTTC
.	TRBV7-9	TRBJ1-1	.	CASSLGYGAPWDAFF	TGTGCCAGCAGCTTAGGATACGGAGCCCCCTGGGACGCTTTCTTT
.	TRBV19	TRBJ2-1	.	CASSMVGSRSYNEQFF	TGTGCCAGTAGTATGGTAGGGAGTAGATCCTACAATGAGCAGTTCTTC
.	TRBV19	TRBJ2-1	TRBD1	CASKAGGGYEQFF	TGTGCCAGTAAGGCAGGGGGCGGGTATGAGCAGTTCTTC
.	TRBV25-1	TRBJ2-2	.	CASSELGTSNTGELFF	TGTGCCAGCAGTGAACTCGGGACTTCTAACACCGGGGAGCTGTTTTTT
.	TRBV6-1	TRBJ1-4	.	CASSEGYSGRATNEKLFF	TGTGCCAGCAGTGAAGGATATTCGGGACGGGCAACTAATGAAAAACTGTTTTTT
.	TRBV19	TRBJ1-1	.	CASSHDSPNTEAFF	TGTGCCAGTAGTCATGACAGCCCAAACACTGAAGCTTTCTTT
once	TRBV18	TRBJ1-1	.	CASSPSGRNTEAFF	TGTGCCAGCTCACCATCGGGGCGGAACACTGAAGCTTTCTTT
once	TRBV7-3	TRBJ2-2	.	CASSLIARDTGELFF	TGTGCCAGCAGCTTAATTGCTCGGGACACCGGGGAGCTGTTTTTT
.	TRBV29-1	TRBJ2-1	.	CSVGGARGLKLSYNEQFF	TGCAGCGTTGGAGGGGCCAGGGGACTGAAACTCTCCTACAATGAGCAGTTCTTC
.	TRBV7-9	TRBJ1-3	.	CASSPGSPGNTIYF	TGTGCCAGCAGCCCTGGTTCCCCTGGAAACACCATATATTTT
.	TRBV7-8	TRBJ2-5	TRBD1	CASSFNSGTGETQYF	TGTGCCAGCAGCTTTAACTCCGGGACAGGAGAGACCCAGTACTTC
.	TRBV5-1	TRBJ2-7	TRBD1	CASSSQGATYEQYF	TGCGCCAGCAGCTCACAGGGGGCGACCTACGAGCAGTACTTC
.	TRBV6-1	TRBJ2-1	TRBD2	CASSEIRRESGNEQFF	TGTGCCAGCAGTGAAATTCGGCGGGAGTCGGGAAATGAGCAGTTCTTC
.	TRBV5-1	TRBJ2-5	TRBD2	CASSGLAGGQETQYF	TGCGCCAGCAGCGGACTAGCGGGGGGACAAGAGACCCAGTACTTC
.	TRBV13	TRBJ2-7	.	CASSTSQGSGEQYF	TGTGCCAGCAGCACATCACAGGGTTCGGGCGAGCAGTACTTC
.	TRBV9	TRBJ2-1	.	CASSVIASAEQFF	TGTGCCAGCAGCGTAATAGCGAGTGCTGAGCAGTTCTTC
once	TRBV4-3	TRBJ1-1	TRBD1	CASSQEAGGFEAFF	TGCGCCAGCAGCCAAGAAGCAGGGGGATTTGAAGCTTTCTTT
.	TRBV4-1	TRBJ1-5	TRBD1	CASSQDSGQDNQPQHF	TGCGCCAGCAGCCAAGATTCGGGACAGGATAATCAGCCCCAGCATTTT
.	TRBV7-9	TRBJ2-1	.	CASSYHNEQFF	TGTGCCAGCAGCTATCACAATGAGCAGTTCTTC
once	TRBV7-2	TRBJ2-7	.	CASSLSGQSSYEQYF	TGTGCCAGCAGCTTATCGGGACAAAGCTCCTACGAGCAGTACTTC
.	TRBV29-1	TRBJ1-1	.	CSVVGTEAFF	TGCAGCGTTGTTGGCACTGAAGCTTTCTTT
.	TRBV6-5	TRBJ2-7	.	CASSYEGSYEQYF	TGTGCCAGCAGTTACGAGGGATCCTACGAGCAGTACTTC
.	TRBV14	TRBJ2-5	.	CASSQSWGPEYF	TGTGCCAGCAGCCAGTCGTGGGGCCCGGAGTACTTC
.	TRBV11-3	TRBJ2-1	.	CASSRGMSSYNEQFF	TGTGCCAGCAGCCGAGGTATGAGCTCCTACAATGAGCAGTTCTTC
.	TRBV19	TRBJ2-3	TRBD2	CASSIRLAGYSTDTQYF	TGTGCCAGTAGTATTCGGCTAGCGGGTTATAGCACAGATACGCAGTATTTT
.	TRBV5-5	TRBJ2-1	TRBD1	CASSKTGTDHNEQFF	TGTGCCAGCAGCAAGACCGGGACAGACCACAATGAGCAGTTCTTC
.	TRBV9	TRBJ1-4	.	CASSPHGRSEKLFF	TGTGCCAGCAGCCCCCACGGGAGGAGTGAAAAACTGTTTTTT
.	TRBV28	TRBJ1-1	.	CASGLGLAGPLEAFF	TGTGCCAGCGGCCTGGGTCTCGCGGGCCCCCTTGAAGCTTTCTTT
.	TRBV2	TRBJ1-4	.	CASLGEVLGEKLFF	TGTGCCAGCCTAGGGGAAGTCTTGGGCGAAAAACTGTTTTTT
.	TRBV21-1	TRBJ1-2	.	CASSQARTGNLGYGYTF	TGTGCCAGCAGCCAGGCTCGGACAGGGAACCTCGGTTATGGCTACACCTTC
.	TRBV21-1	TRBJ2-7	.	CASSKGPGQGTYEQYF	TGTGCCAGCAGCAAAGGACCGGGACAGGGGACCTACGAGCAGTACTTC
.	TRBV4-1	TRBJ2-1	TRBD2	CASSQDLGGYVYNEQFF	TGCGCCAGCAGCCAAGATCTGGGGGGGTACGTCTACAATGAGCAGTTCTTC
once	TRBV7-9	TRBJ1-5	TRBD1	CASSLGTGTQPQHF	TGTGCCAGCAGCTTAGGGACAGGGACTCAGCCCCAGCATTTT
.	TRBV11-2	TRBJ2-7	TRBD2	CASSPAVLREGEQYF	TGTGCCAGCAGCCCCGCGGTCCTTAGGGAGGGAGAGCAGTACTTC
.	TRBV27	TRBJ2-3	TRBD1	CASSRQGTDTQYF	TGTGCCAGCAGTAGACAGGGGACAGATACGCAGTATTTT
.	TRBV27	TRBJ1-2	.	CASSSANNYGYTF	TGTGCCAGCAGTTCTGCAAACAACTATGGCTACACCTTC
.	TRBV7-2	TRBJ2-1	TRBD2	CASSLASGGAGNEQFF	TGTGCCAGCAGCTTAGCTAGCGGGGGGGCGGGAAATGAGCAGTTCTTC
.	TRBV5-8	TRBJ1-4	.	CASSREQSKEKLFF	TGTGCCAGCAGCCGGGAACAAAGTAAGGAAAAACTGTTTTTT
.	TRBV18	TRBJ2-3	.	CASSLGQLRTDTQYF	TGTGCCAGCTCACTGGGTCAGTTGAGAACAGATACGCAGTATTTT
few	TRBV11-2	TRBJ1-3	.	CASSYGRKGNTIYF	TGTGCCAGCAGCTACGGCAGGAAAGGAAACACCATATATTTT
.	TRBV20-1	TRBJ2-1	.	CSASTVLEQFF	TGCAGTGCTAGTACAGTTCTTGAGCAGTTCTTC
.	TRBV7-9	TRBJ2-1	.	CASSLDGNYNEQFF	TGTGCCAGCAGCTTAGACGGGAACTACAATGAGCAGTTCTTC
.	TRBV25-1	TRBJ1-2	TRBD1	CASSEIGTGSWDYTF	TGTGCCAGCAGTGAAATCGGGACAGGGTCCTGGGACTACACCTTC
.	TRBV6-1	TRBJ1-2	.	CASSEHRTEGYTF	TGTGCCAGCAGTGAGCACAGAACGGAAGGCTACACCTTC
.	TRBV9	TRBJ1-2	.	CASSATGTNYGYTF	TGTGCCAGCAGCGCTACCGGGACTAACTATGGCTACACCTTC